The present TCR beta chain was sequenced within a study of blood T cell repertoires in COVID-19. Study information: Sites in the United States, Italy and Spain provided acute and convalescent COVID-19 samples. In each case, the material was cDNA or gDNA derived from T cells, B-cell-depleted T cells, or PBMCs.

In the original workflow: Amplification from reference gene primers served as the basis for estimated nucleated cell counts. Libraries were prepared by immunoSEQ multiplex PCR; TCRdb keeps only in-frame clonotypes and omits some of them. The V and J calls and clone size come from that table; D and trimming were worked out from the DNA. The sample lists about 140,000 clones, around 90% occurring once. CDR1 is MNHEY and CDR2 is SVGAGI in the germline V gene. The length of the CDR3 is 14 residues. With V trimmed by 7 bases and J by 1 base, 4 bases remained unmatched. The sequence was obtained from a woman between 50 and 59 years old with acute or convalescent COVID-19. The genes are TRBV6-5 and TRBJ1-5; 7 bases map to TRBD1. Material for sequencing was peripheral blood. CDR3 in amino acids: CASTWGQSNQPQHF. For the CDR3, the DNA is TGTGCCAGCACCTGGGGACAGAGCAATCAGCCCCAGCATTTT.